This entry is about one T cell receptor (beta chain). This clonotype was detected many times. Its antigen remains unidentified. Base quality data are lacking; no much larger clone is found one base away. According to the study, the label for this sample's treatment or condition signals: alpha-CD19 control bispecific (anti-CD19 x anti-CD3). For 2 to 3 days, T cells were expanded from blood mononuclear cells using either the anti-CD3 antibody OKT3 or CD3/CD28 Dynabeads. Anti-CD19 bispecific antibody cocultures served as comparators for TRBV sequencing; in separate killing assays, anti-CD19 had no effect on Jurkat or HPB-ALL cells. The expanded T cells were grown in RPMI 1640 containing roughly 10% fetal bovine serum, recombinant human IL-2 (100 IU/ml) and IL-7 (about 5 ng/ml). Each coculture mixed around 50,000 target cells and around 50,000 normal T cells with bispecific antibody in approximately 100 ul and was incubated at 37 degrees C for roughly 16 hours. Each bispecific antibody consisted of two single-chain variable fragments expressed in a single-chain diabody format with a His tag. Effector T cells came from healthy human donors; peripheral blood mononuclear cells were isolated from leukapheresis samples by Ficoll density gradient centrifugation.

This entry comes from a study of beta chain bispecific antibodies for T cell cancers (dated by TCRdb to the early 2020s). Regarding the research as a whole: Healthy donor T cells were cocultured with T cell leukemia lines and bispecific antibodies, and TRBV sequencing of the surviving cells was then used to measure how much each TRBV family was depleted. Surface TRBV12 (TRBV12-3) was expressed by Jurkat cells, and surface TRBV5-5 was expressed by HPB-ALL cells.

CDR1 is given as MNHEY and CDR2 as SVGAGI, both from the germline V gene. A distance of 17 bases separates the germline ends of V and J, which lose 5 bases and 4 bases respectively. The cysteine opens and the phenylalanine closes a CDR3 of 15 amino acids. Kept here is only the CDR3 DNA, which spans 45 bases and is read in frame from base 1. Broad study findings and their caveats: Every sequenced sample contained a mix of leukemia cell line cells and normal T cells, and most targeted TRBV signal came from the leukemia cells rather than from the normal T cells. Compared with anti-CD19, anti-TRBV5-5 exposure reduced TRBV5-5 signal by about 98% and the closely related TRBV5-6 by around 90%. Cross-reactivity of the anti-TRBV5-5 antibody with TRBV5-6 was attributed to high sequence similarity between the two genes. Relative to anti-CD19, anti-TRBV12 exposure cut the share of total TRBV signal from TRBV12-3 by around 99%, while TRBV12-4 dropped by around 33%, which was not significant.

Libraries incorporated unique molecular identifier barcodes, which were used to quantify clonotypes. Qiagen AllPrep DNA/RNA Micro kits were used to isolate total RNA, and an Agilent TapeStation was used to check RNA quality. TCR beta libraries were constructed by 5' RACE, in which cDNA synthesis was followed by two PCR steps with TCR beta constant-region gene-specific primers. Sequencing of the TCR beta libraries was performed on an Illumina MiSeq platform. In the original analysis: MIGEC, MiXCR and VDJtools were used to process the reads. To get a clonotype's frequency, the unique molecular identifiers belonging to that clonotype were divided by all unique molecular identifiers in the sample. Nonfunctional TRBV genes classified in IMGT as pseudogenes or open reading frames, such as TRBV1, TRBV12-1 and TRBV21, were excluded. Starting from the raw public reads, TCRdb applied fastp trimming at Q25, assembled clones with MiXCR and retained in-frame beta chains. A single entry per CDR3 protein holds the most common genes and DNA from its merged rows. Here the V and J calls rest on TCRdb's processing, not on the authors' analysis. This sample comprises 9,000 or so distinct CDR3 sequences, less than 2.5% of them detected only once. 65% to 70% of the sample rests with the top ten.

The receptor was derived from a human donor in good health. Some clones in this sample may be carry-over from other donors' samples. The rearranged chain carries TRBV6-5 and TRBJ1-2; matching of 6 bases hints at TRBD1 as the D gene. The sequencing here drew on T cells from a healthy donor cultured with Jurkat leukemia cells, taken from a culture containing an anti-CD19 bispecific antibody. CDR3 protein: CASSPRTVSSYGYTF. The nucleotides are TGTGCCAGCAGTCCAAGGACAGTATCCTCCTATGGCTACACCTTC.